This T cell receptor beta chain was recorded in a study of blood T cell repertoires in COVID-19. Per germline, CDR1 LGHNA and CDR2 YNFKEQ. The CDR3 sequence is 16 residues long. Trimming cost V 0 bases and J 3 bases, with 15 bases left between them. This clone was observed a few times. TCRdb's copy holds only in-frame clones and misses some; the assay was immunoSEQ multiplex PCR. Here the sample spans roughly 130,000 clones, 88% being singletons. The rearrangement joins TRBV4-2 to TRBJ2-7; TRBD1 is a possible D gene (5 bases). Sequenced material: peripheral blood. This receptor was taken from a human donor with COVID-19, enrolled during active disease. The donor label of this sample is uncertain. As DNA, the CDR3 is TGTGCCAGCAGCCAAGATGCCGTGGGGCCGATCTACGAGCAGTACTTC. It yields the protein CASSQDAVGPIYEQYF.